This T cell receptor (beta chain) was observed in a study of blood T cell repertoires in COVID-19. Study overall: Donors in the United States, Italy and Spain gave samples during acute or convalescent COVID-19. T cells, B-cell-depleted T cells, or PBMCs supplied cDNA or gDNA.

The V gene end was trimmed by 6 bases and the J gene end by 4 bases; junction bases not matched to a gene: 4. This CDR3 region has 15 residues. CDR1 and CDR2 (germline): SGHVS, FNYEAQ. In the original processing: How many nucleated cells were present was estimated from reference gene primer amplification. TCRdb keeps only in-frame clones here, not all; method: immunoSEQ multiplex PCR. The V and J calls and clone size are taken from that table; D and trimming were inferred from the DNA. The sample includes about 23,000 clones, roughly 74% of them seen just once. Patients at the Seattle site were enrolled during active infection and followed longitudinally.

The sample taken for sequencing was peripheral blood. This clonotype originated in a man aged 50 or older with COVID-19, enrolled during active disease. The V gene is TRBV7-6, the J gene TRBJ2-1; 12 nucleotides align to TRBD2. The CDR3 region is CASSSTSGGYNEQFF. CDR3 nucleotides: TGTGCCAGCAGTTCGACTAGCGGGGGTTACAATGAGCAGTTCTTC.